This TCR beta chain was found in a study of Graves' ophthalmopathy and Graves' hyperthyroidism. Using RNA transcripts, the TCR beta CDR3 regions were amplified. HTBI primers served in a first-round RT-PCR, which a second-round multiplex PCR followed. TCRdb processed the multiplex PCR reads anew with MiXCR; each CDR3 protein has one entry. The sample lists hundreds of thousands of distinct CDR3 sequences, roughly 20% occurring once. V was clipped by 3 bases and J by 6 bases, with 15 bases between them. The length of the CDR3 is 14 residues. This TCR was recovered from a woman in her late teens or twenties with stable Graves' hyperthyroidism. Some clones in this sample may be carry-over from other donors' samples. The rearrangement links TRBV12-3 or TRBV12-4 to TRBJ2-7; tentatively, D is TRBD1 (6 bases). Sequenced input: peripheral blood. This CDR3 reads CASSFYRVWGEQYF. In DNA form, the CDR3 reads TGTGCCAGCAGTTTCTACAGGGTCTGGGGCGAGCAGTACTTC.